A single sample gave rise to the 8 T cell receptor beta chains below, sequenced in a study of T cells after yellow fever vaccination. TCRdb re-derived calls from the 5' RACE reads in MiXCR, one entry per CDR3 protein. The sample includes 300,000 to 400,000 distinct CDR3 sequences, about 8.7% of them seen just once. This sample comprised PBMCs, obtained on the day of the first yellow fever vaccination. The receptors stem from a man between 18 and 29 years old who received the YFV17D yellow fever vaccine.

The chain links TRBV5-1 to TRBJ2-4, with D hard to call. CDR3 length equals 11 residues. Germline V gene lookup returns CDR1 SGHRS and CDR2 YFSETQ. The V end lost 0 bases, the J end lost 9 bases, and 4 bases lay between the germline ends. The CDR3 DNA follows: TGCGCCAGCAGCTTGGACAGCATTCAGTACTTC. Residues: CASSLDSIQYF.

The chain links TRBV20-1 to TRBJ2-4; 8 nucleotides align to TRBD1. This CDR3 has 13 residues. From germline, CDR1 is DFQATT and CDR2 SNEGSKA (reference sequence). V was clipped by 6 bases and J by 4 bases; unmatched bases: 5. The CDR3, as DNA: TGCAGTGCCCCGGACAGGGTTAAAAACATTCAGTACTTC. It yields the protein CSAPDRVKNIQYF.

The V call is TRBV11-2, the J call TRBJ2-3, with 11 bases identical to TRBD1. V trimming: 5 bases; J trimming: 0 bases; junction bases outside the gene matches: 10. CDR1 is SGHAT, CDR2 FQNNGV, per germline. The CDR3 is 18 amino acids. The CDR3 sequence is CASSIYLGTGGSTDTQYF. CDR3 nucleotides: TGTGCCAGCAGCATCTACCTCGGGACAGGGGGTAGCACAGATACGCAGTATTTT.

The chain recombines TRBV4-3 with TRBJ2-5; 12 nucleotides agree with TRBD2. The CDR3 totals 15 residues. Germline-derived CDR1 and CDR2 are LGHNA and YSLEER. V lost 4 bases and J lost 6; bases outside the gene matches: 6. The CDR3 reads CASSRLAGVKKTQYF. The CDR3 DNA reads TGCGCCAGCAGCCGACTAGCGGGGGTCAAGAAGACCCAGTACTTC.

The table lists this clonotype with many counts. The chain uses TRBV12-3 or TRBV12-4 and TRBJ2-2; weak D call: TRBD1 (6 bases). Between the trimmed V and J ends, which lost 6 bases and 4 bases, there was a span of 15 bases. CDR3 length: 15 amino acids. CDR3 sequence reads: CASSRRGHPTGELFF. Here the CDR3 DNA reads TGTGCCAGCAGCCGAAGGGGACATCCCACCGGGGAGCTGTTTTTT.

This clonotype was observed at least ten times. The chain combines TRBV29-1 with TRBJ1-2; D might be TRBD1 (5 bases). The CDR3 totals 11 residues. CDR1 SQVTM and CDR2 ANQGSEA come from the germline V gene. V was pared by 4 bases and J by 3 bases, with 6 bases between. The CDR3 loop reads CSVGGYYGYTF. The CDR3 nucleotides read TGCAGCGTTGGGGGGTACTATGGCTACACCTTC.

This clonotype was seen at least ten times. V and J are TRBV28 and TRBJ2-2; D unresolved. V was trimmed by 3 bases and J by 0 bases, leaving 2 bases between them. CDR3 size: 13 residues. CDR1 is MDHEN, CDR2 SYDVKM, per germline. The CDR3 bases are TGTGCCAGCAGTTTCCCGAACACCGGGGAGCTGTTTTTT. Translation gives CASSFPNTGELFF.

There are many counts of this clonotype. V and J are TRBV7-9 and TRBJ2-1; 8 nucleotides agree with TRBD1. Germline CDR1 is SEHNR and CDR2 is FQNEAQ (reference sequence). J was trimmed by 3 bases and V by 5 bases; bases with no gene match: 6. CDR3 length equals 15 residues. This chain's CDR3 is CASSPTGAGYNEQFF. The CDR3 DNA follows: TGTGCCAGCAGCCCGACAGGGGCCGGCTACAATGAGCAGTTCTTC.